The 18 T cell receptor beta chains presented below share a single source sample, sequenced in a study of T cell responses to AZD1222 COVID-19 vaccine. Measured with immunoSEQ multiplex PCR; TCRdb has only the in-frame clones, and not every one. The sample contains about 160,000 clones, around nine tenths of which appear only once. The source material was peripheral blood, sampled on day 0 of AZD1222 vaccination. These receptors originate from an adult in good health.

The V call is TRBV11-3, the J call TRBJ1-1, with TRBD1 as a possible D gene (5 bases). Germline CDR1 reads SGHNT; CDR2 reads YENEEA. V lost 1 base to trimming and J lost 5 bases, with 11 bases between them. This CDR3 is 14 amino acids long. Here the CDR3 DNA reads TGTGCCAGCAGCTTAGTAGTGGGGGGGACTGAAGCTTTCTTT. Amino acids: CASSLVVGGTEAFF.

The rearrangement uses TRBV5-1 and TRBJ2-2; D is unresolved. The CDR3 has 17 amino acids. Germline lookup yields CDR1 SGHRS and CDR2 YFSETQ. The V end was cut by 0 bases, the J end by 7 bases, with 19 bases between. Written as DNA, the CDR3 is TGCGCCAGCAGCTTGGCCGTACAGATAGGTATTAACGGGGAGCTGTTTTTT. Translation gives CASSLAVQIGINGELFF.

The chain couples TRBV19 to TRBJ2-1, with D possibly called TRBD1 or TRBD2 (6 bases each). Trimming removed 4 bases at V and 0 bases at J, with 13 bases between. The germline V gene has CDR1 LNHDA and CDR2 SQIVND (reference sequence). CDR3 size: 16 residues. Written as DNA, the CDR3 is TGTGCCAGTAGTACCCCGGGGGCCTACTCCTACAATGAGCAGTTCTTC. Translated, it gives CASSTPGAYSYNEQFF.

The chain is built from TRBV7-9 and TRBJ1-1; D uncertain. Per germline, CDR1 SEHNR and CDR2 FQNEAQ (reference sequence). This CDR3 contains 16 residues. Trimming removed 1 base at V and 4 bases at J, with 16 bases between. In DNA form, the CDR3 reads TGTGCCAGCAGCTTAGGATCCGGAGGAGAGGGCACTGAAGCTTTCTTT. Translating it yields CASSLGSGGEGTEAFF.

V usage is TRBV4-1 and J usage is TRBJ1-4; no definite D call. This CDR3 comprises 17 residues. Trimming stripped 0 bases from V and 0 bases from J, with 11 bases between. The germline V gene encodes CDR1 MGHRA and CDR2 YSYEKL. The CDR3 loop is CASSQEGSSATNEKLFF. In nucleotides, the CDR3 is TGCGCCAGCAGCCAAGAGGGCAGTAGTGCAACTAATGAAAAACTGTTTTTT.

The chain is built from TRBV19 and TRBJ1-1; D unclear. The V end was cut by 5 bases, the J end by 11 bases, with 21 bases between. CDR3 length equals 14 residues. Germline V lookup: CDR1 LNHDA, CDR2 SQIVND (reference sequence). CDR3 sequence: CASSPRAHPGRAFF. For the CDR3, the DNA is TGTGCCAGTAGTCCCCGTGCGCACCCCGGGCGGGCTTTCTTT.

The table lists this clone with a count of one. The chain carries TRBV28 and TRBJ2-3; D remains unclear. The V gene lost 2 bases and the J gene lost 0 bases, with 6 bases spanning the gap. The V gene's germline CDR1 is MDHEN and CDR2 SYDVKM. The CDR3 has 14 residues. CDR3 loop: CASSLKISTDTQYF. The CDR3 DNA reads TGTGCCAGCAGTTTAAAGATCAGCACAGATACGCAGTATTTT.

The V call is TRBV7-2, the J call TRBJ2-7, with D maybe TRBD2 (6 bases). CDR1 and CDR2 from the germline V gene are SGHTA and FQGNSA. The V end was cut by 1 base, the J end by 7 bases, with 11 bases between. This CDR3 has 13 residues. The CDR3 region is CASSLGPGDEQYF. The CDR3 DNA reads TGTGCCAGCAGCTTAGGGCCGGGGGATGAGCAGTACTTC.

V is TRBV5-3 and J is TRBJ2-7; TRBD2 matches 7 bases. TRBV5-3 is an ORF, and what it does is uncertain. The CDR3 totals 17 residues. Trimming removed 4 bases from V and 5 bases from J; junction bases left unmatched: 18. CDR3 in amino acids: CARSQKGEAGHGDEQYF. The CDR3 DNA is TGTGCCAGAAGCCAAAAAGGGGAAGCGGGGCACGGGGACGAGCAGTACTTC.

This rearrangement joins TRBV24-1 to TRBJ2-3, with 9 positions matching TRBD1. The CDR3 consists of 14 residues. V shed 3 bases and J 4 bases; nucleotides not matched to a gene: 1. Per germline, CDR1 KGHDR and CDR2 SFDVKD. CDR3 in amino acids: CATSDTGGADTQYF. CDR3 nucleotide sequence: TGTGCCACCAGTGATACAGGGGGCGCAGATACGCAGTATTTT.

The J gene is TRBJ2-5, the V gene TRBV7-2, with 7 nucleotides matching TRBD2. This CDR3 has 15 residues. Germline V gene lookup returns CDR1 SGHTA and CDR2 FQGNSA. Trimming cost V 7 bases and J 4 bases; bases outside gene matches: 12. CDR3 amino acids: CASTWRGSLLETQYF. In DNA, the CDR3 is TGTGCCAGCACCTGGCGGGGGAGCCTATTAGAGACCCAGTACTTC.

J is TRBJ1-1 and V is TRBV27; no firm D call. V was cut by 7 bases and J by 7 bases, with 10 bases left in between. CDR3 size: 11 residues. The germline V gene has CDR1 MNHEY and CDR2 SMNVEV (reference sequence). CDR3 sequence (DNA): TGTGCCAGCACCACCGGAGGTGAAGCTTTCTTT. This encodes CASTTGGEAFF.

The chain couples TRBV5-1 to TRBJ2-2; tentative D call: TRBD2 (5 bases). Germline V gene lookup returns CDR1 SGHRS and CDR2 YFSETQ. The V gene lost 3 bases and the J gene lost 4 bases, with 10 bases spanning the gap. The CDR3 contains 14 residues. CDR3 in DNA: TGCGCCAGCAGCTCTGGACTGGGCACCGGGGAGCTGTTTTTT. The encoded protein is CASSSGLGTGELFF.

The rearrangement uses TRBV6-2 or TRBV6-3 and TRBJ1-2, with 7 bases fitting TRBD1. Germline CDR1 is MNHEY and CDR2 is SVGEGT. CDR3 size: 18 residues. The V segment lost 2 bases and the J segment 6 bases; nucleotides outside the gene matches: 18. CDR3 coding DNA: TGTGCCAGCAGTTACAACATGAGGTTGGATAGGAGGGGGCATGGCTACACCTTC. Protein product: CASSYNMRLDRRGHGYTF.

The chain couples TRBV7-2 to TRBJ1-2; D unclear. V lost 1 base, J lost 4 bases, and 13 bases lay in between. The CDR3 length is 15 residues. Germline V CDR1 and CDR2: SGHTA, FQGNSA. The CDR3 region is CASSLEFTVSYGYTF. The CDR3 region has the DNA TGTGCCAGCAGCTTAGAGTTTACAGTTTCCTATGGCTACACCTTC.

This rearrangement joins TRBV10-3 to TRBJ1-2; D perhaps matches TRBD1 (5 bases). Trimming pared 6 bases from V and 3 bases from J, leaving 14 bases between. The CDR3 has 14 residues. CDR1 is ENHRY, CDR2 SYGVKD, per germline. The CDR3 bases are TGTGCCATCAGGGTGACAGTTAAGGACTATGGCTACACCTTC. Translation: CAIRVTVKDYGYTF.

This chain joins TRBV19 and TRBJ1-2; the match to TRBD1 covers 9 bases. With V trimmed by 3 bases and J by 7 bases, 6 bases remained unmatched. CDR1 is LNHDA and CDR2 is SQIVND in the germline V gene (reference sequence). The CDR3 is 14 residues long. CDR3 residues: CASSIGQGLSGYTF. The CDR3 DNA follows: TGTGCCAGTAGTATCGGACAGGGGTTGAGTGGCTACACCTTC.

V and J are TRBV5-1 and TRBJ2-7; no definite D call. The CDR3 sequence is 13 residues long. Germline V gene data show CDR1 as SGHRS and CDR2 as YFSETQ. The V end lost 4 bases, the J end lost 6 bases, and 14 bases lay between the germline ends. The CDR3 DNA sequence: TGCGCCAGCAGCCTCCTCATTAACGGCGAGCAGTACTTC. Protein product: CASSLLINGEQYF.